This TCR beta chain derives from a study of CD8 T cells in Susac syndrome. The authors carried out high-throughput sequencing of TCR beta. They applied it to CD8+ and CD4+ T cells obtained from blood. Comments on this clonotype: Antigen specificity is unknown.

Reverse transcription used roughly 0.45 to 1 ug RNA and random hexamers. Coverage of TCR beta CDR3 amplification by immunoSEQ multiplex PCR extended to 54 Vbeta and 13 Jbeta. A single record per CDR3 protein comes from TCRdb applying MiXCR to the immunoSEQ multiplex PCR reads. This repertoire shows about 73,000 distinct CDR3 sequences, roughly 94% found once; its top ten account for roughly 0.39%. Whole-study results and caveats: In its TCR sequencing and HLA analysis, the study acknowledged that the number of individuals was relatively small.

The material sequenced was CD8+ T cells from PBMCs. The clonotype was recovered from a human donor with multiple sclerosis.

CDR3 residues: CASSYVGIEGDTEAFF. The CDR3 region has the DNA TGTGCCAGCAGTTACGTGGGAATCGAAGGTGACACTGAAGCTTTCTTT. The gene calls are TRBV6-5 and TRBJ1-1; D is unclear. This CDR3 comprises 16 residues. Germline CDR1 reads MNHEY; CDR2 reads SVGAGI. V dropped 2 bases and J dropped 3 bases, with 16 bases sitting between them.